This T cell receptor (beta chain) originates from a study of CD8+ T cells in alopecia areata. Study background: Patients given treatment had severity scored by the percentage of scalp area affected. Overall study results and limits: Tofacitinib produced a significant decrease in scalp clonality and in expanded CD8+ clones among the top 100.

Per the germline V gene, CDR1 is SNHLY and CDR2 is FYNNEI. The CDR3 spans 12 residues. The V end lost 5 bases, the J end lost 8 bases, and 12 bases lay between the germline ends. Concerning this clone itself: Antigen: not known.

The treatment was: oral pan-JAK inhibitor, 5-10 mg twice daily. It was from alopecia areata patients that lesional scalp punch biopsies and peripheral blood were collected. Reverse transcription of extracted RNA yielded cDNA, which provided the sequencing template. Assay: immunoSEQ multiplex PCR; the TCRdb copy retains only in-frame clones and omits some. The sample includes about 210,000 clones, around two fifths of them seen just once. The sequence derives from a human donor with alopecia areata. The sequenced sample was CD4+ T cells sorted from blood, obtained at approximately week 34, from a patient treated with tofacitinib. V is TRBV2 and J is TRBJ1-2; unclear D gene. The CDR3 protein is CASSRGQGGYTF. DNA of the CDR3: TGTGCCAGCAGTCGCGGCCAAGGGGGCTACACCTTC.